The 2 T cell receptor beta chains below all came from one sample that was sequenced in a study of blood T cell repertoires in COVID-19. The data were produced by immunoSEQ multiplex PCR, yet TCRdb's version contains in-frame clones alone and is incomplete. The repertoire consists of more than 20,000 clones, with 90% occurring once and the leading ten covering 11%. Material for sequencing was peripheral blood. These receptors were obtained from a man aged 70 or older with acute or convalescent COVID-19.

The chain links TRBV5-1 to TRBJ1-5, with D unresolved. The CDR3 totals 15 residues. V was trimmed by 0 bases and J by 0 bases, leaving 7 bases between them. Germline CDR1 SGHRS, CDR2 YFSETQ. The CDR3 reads CASSLAQNSNQPQHF. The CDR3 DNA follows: TGCGCCAGCAGCTTGGCCCAGAATAGCAATCAGCCCCAGCATTTT.

This CDR3 reads CSARDDREAFF. CDR3 sequence (DNA): TGCAGTGCTAGAGACGACAGGGAGGCTTTCTTT. V and J are TRBV20-1 and TRBJ1-1, with 7 bases identical to TRBD1. V lost 0 bases and J lost 11; bases outside the gene matches: 3. CDR1 DFQATT and CDR2 SNEGSKA come from the germline V gene (reference sequence). The CDR3 spans 11 residues.